This entry describes one TCR beta chain. This record belongs to a study of blood T cell repertoires in COVID-19. Across the whole study: Sites across the United States, Italy and Spain contributed samples from acute and convalescent COVID-19. Sources were T cells, B-cell-depleted T cells, or PBMCs; the material itself was cDNA or gDNA.

How the authors handled the data: Amplifying reference gene primers gave estimates of nucleated cell counts. The assay was immunoSEQ multiplex PCR, and TCRdb's table has in-frame clones only and misses some. V and J calls and clone size are those listed in that table; D and trimming were worked out from the DNA. The sample records some 60,000 clones, around 90% being singletons. Per the germline V gene, CDR1 is KGHSH and CDR2 is LQKENI. Trimming removed 2 bases from V and 3 bases from J; junction bases left unmatched: 1. The CDR3 loop spans 15 amino acids. The TCR sequence derives from a man in his sixties with acute or convalescent COVID-19. Source material: peripheral blood. The rearrangement uses TRBV18 and TRBJ1-6; 7 nucleotides line up with TRBD1. CDR3 sequence: CASSPRTGYNSPLHF. Written as DNA, the CDR3 is TGTGCCAGCTCACCAAGGACAGGCTATAATTCACCCCTCCACTTT.